Listed below are T cell receptor beta chains from one sample, sequenced in a study of CD8 T cells in Susac syndrome. In TCRdb, the immunoSEQ multiplex PCR reads were re-called with MiXCR into one record per CDR3 protein. This table has 300,000 or so distinct CDR3 sequences, around 92% appearing once. The sequencing sample was made of CD4+ T cells from PBMCs. These receptors all come from a human donor with multiple sclerosis. Both conserved end residues are part of each CDR3. The D gene is left open where the match is weak.

V gene,J gene,D gene,CDR3 protein
TRBV6-1,TRBJ2-1,.,CASSDQASWSSYNEQFF
TRBV20-1,TRBJ1-1,.,CSAVPGHRNTEAFF
TRBV29-1,TRBJ2-1,TRBD1,CSARTGSSYNEQFF
TRBV14,TRBJ1-1,.,CASIPEKGRAEAFF
TRBV18,TRBJ1-3,.,CASSPAPSSGNTIYF
TRBV12-3/TRBV12-4,TRBJ1-6,TRBD1,CATGQANSPLHF
TRBV5-1,TRBJ2-3,TRBD2,CASTSGTSKGDTQYF
TRBV20-1,TRBJ2-3,TRBD2,CSARRSLAGVADTQYF
TRBV20-1,TRBJ2-5,.,CSAAQASETQYF
TRBV27,TRBJ2-6,TRBD1,CASSPYTGAPGANVLTF
TRBV7-9,TRBJ2-5,TRBD1,CASSNRGQNQETQYF
TRBV27,TRBJ1-1,.,CASSPRVWNTEAFF
TRBV5-1,TRBJ2-1,TRBD2,CASSLGLAGEWYKNEQFF
TRBV6-2/TRBV6-3,TRBJ2-1,TRBD2,CASSTRYRTSEYNEQFF
TRBV7-8,TRBJ2-5,.,CASSLGLLDSRHETQYF
TRBV7-9,TRBJ1-3,.,CASSLIGNTIYF